This T cell receptor beta chain was profiled in a study of cytomegalovirus exposure and HLA in healthy donors. Overall study findings and caveats: In a later analysis, a genetic analysis reported fewer productive-TCR N-insertions in an Asian-associated ancestry cluster than the cohort average. In a later analysis, roughly 17,000 TCR beta sequences were associated with HLA alleles at 0.05 false discovery rate. Later on, analysis showed that most CMV-associated TCR beta chains appeared to be HLA-restricted.

Worth noting for this clone: The antigen is not known.

J gave up 2 bases and V 4 bases, and 8 bases lay outside the gene matches. The CDR3 loop spans 16 amino acids. CDR1 is SGHTS, CDR2 YDEGEE, per germline. Everyone who donated was a healthy bone marrow donor. The PCR contained 60 Vbeta and 13 Jbeta primers. Profiling relied on immunoSEQ multiplex PCR, and the TCRdb table lists in-frame clones only, not all of them. The data hold over 150,000 clones, with about 69% observed a single time. This receptor was identified in a man aged 25 to 45 in good health and CMV-seropositive. The sample consisted of PBMCs. This rearrangement joins TRBV5-8 to TRBJ1-1; TRBD1 agrees at 10 bases. CDR3 amino acids: CASSDRDRGGNTEAFF. CDR3 sequence (DNA): TGTGCCAGCAGCGACCGGGACAGGGGTGGAAACACTGAAGCTTTCTTT.